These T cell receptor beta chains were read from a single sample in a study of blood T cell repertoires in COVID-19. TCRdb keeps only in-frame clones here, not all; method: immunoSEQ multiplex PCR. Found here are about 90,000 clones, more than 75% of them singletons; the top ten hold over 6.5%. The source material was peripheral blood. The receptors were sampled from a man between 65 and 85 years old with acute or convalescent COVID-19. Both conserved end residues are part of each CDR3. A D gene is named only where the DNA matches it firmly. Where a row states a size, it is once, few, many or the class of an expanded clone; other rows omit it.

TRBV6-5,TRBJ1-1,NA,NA,TGTGCCAGCAGTCCCCGCGGGGCGTCGAACACTGAAGCTTTCTTT,CASSPRGASNTEAFF
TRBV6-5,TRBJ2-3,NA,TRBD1,TGTGCCAGCAGTCCTGGGACAGCGGTAGATACGCAGTATTTT,CASSPGTAVDTQYF
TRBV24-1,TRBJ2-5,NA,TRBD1,TGTGCCACCAGTGAGGGGACAGGGAGGGAGACCCAGTACTTC,CATSEGTGRETQYF
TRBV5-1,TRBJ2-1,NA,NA,TGCGCCAGCAGCTTGATGGGGGCCCCCTACAATGAGCAGTTCTTC,CASSLMGAPYNEQFF
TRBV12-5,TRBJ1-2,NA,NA,TGTGCTAGTGGCCCCGGGGGGGAGGCGAATGGCTACACCTTC,CASGPGGEANGYTF
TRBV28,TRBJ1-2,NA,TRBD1,TGTGCCAGCAGTTTATCGGCCGCCGGGACAGGGGGCGCGATAGGTCATGGCTACACCTTC,CASSLSAAGTGGAIGHGYTF
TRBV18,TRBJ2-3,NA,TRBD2,TGTGCCAGCTCATCCAGACTAGCCCCGGATACGCAGTATTTT,CASSSRLAPDTQYF
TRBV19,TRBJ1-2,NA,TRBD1,TGTGCCAGTAGTATCCAGGGGGATGGCTACACCTTC,CASSIQGDGYTF
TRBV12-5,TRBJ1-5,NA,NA,TGTGCTACGGGGGGAGACGGGGGCTTAGGACAGCCCCAGCATTTT,CATGGDGGLGQPQHF
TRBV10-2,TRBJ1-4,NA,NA,TGCGCCAGCAGTGAGGGCAGGGGAGATCGAAAACTGTTTTTT,CASSEGRGDRKLFF
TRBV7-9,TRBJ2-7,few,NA,TGTGCCAGCAGCTTCATCACCGGGTCCCTTGACGAGCAGTACTTC,CASSFITGSLDEQYF
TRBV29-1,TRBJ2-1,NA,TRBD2,TGCAGCGCCGCGGCCGACGAGCGGGAGGATGAGCAGTTCTTC,CSAAADEREDEQFF
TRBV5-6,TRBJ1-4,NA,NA,TGTGCCAGCAGCTTCAGAACCCGTGATAATGAAAAACTGTTTTTT,CASSFRTRDNEKLFF
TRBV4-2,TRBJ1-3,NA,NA,TGTGCCAGCAGCCAAGATTTACTGGACACCATATATTTT,CASSQDLLDTIYF
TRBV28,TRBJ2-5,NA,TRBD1,TGTGCCAGCAGTTTTAGTGGTACAGGGGGCCATAGGGAGACCCAGTACTTC,CASSFSGTGGHRETQYF
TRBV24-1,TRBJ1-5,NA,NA,TGTGCCACCAGTGATTCGGCGGGGAATCAGCCCCAGCATTTT,CATSDSAGNQPQHF
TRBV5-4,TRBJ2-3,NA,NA,TGTGCCAGCAGCAAATACGCTCCCCAGGATACGCAGTATTTT,CASSKYAPQDTQYF
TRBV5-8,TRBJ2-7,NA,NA,TGTGCCAGCAGCTTGGCGGGTCGGCTAGCTGCGACCTACGAGCAGTACTTC,CASSLAGRLAATYEQYF